This TCR beta chain was retrieved from a study of radiotherapy plus CTLA-4 blockade in lung cancer. Study-wide context: There were objective responses in 18% of patients, and around 31% had disease control.

Ipilimumab-mediated CTLA-4 blockade plus focal radiation was given to patients having chemo-refractory metastatic non-small-cell lung cancer. CDR3 length equals 15 residues. CDR1 and CDR2 (germline): SEHNR, FQNEAQ (reference sequence). V dropped 5 bases and J dropped 3 bases, with 14 bases sitting between them. Concerning this clone itself: The antigen is undetermined.

Study-level findings and limits: Per reports, early blood T cell clone dynamics, plus interferon-beta, forecast response most strongly. Expansion in blood of tumor-derived TCR clones was seen after radiotherapy plus ipilimumab.

Here immunoSEQ multiplex PCR was the method, and the copy in TCRdb shows in-frame clones only, minus some. The repertoire holds 45,000 or so clones, with approximately 91% as singletons. This clonotype was obtained from a human donor with non-small cell lung cancer whose response to radiotherapy plus ipilimumab could not be evaluated. V usage is TRBV7-9 and J usage is TRBJ2-1; the D gene is possibly TRBD1 (5 bases). The source material was peripheral blood, sampled from a patient treated with radiotherapy plus ipilimumab. The CDR3 spells CASSPSGQGYNEQFF. The CDR3 region has the DNA TGTGCCAGCAGCCCGTCAGGGCAGGGCTACAATGAGCAGTTCTTC.